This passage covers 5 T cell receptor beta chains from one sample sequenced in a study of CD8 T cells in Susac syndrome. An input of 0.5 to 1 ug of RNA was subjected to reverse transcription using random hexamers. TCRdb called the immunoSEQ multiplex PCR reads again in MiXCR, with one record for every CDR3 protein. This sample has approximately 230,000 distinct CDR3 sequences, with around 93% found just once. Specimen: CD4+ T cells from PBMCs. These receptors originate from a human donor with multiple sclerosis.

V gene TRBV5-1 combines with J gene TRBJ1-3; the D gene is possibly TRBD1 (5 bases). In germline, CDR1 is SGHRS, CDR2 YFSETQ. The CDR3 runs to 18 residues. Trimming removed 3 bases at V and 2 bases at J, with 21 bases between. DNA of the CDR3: TGCGCCAGCAGCTCCGGGCTGGCAGGGCCAAGGACTGGAAACACCATATATTTT. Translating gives CASSSGLAGPRTGNTIYF.

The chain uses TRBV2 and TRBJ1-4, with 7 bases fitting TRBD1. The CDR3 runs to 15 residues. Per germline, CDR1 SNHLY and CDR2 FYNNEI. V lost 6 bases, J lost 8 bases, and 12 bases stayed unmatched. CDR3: CASSSLTGRKEKLFF. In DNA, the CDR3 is TGTGCCAGCAGCAGCCTGACAGGGAGGAAGGAAAAACTGTTTTTT.

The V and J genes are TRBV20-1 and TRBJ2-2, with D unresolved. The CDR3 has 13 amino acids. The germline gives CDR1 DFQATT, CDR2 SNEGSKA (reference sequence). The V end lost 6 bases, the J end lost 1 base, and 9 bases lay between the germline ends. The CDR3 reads CSARSVNTGELFF. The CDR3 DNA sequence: TGCAGTGCCAGATCGGTGAACACCGGGGAGCTGTTTTTT.

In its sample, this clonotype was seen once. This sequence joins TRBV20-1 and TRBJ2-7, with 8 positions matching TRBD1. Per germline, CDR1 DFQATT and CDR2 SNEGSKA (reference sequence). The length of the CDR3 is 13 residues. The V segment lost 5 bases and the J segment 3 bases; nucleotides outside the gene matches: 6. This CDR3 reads CSAGRDRLYEQYF. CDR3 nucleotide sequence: TGCAGTGCTGGCCGGGACAGGCTCTACGAGCAGTACTTC.

This CDR3 reads CASSQETSGSWETQYF. DNA for the CDR3: TGTGCCAGCAGCCAAGAAACTAGCGGGAGTTGGGAGACCCAGTACTTC. The rearrangement uses TRBV3-1 and TRBJ2-5; 11 positions agree with TRBD2. V shed 0 bases, J shed 5 bases, and the junction held 5 bases outside the gene matches. Germline V gene lookup returns CDR1 LGHDT and CDR2 YNNKEL (reference sequence). The CDR3 extends over 16 amino acids.